The rows below give T cell receptor beta chains drawn from one sample of a study of CD8 T cells in Susac syndrome. MiXCR was run by TCRdb on the immunoSEQ multiplex PCR reads, yielding one entry per CDR3 protein. The sample has about 170,000 distinct CDR3 sequences, around 95% seen once. Sequenced input: CD4+ T cells from PBMCs. Receptor source: a human donor with Susac syndrome. CDR3s include the opening cysteine and the closing phenylalanine or tryptophan. The order of the fields is clone size, V gene, D gene, J gene, CDR3 protein, CDR3 DNA. The D gene is left open where the match is weak. Some rows mark clone size as missing; the rest say once, few, many or name a class of expanded clone.

size: NA; V: TRBV29-1; D: NA; J: TRBJ2-5; CDR3: CSVGKRLQETQYF; DNA: TGCAGCGTTGGAAAAAGACTCCAAGAGACCCAGTACTTC
size: NA; V: TRBV30; D: NA; J: TRBJ2-3; CDR3: CAWSDSLSDTQYF; DNA: TGTGCCTGGAGTGACTCTTTGTCAGATACGCAGTATTTT
size: NA; V: TRBV29-1; D: NA; J: TRBJ1-1; CDR3: CSVAREESTEAFF; DNA: TGCAGCGTTGCCCGGGAGGAGAGCACTGAAGCTTTCTTT
size: NA; V: TRBV5-1; D: NA; J: TRBJ2-5; CDR3: CASSFLVPQETQYF; DNA: TGCGCCAGCAGCTTTCTAGTACCCCAAGAGACCCAGTACTTC
size: NA; V: TRBV27; D: NA; J: TRBJ2-4; CDR3: CASSFSAKNIQYF; DNA: TGTGCCAGCAGTTTCTCCGCAAAAAACATTCAGTACTTC
size: NA; V: TRBV5-1; D: NA; J: TRBJ2-5; CDR3: CASSTSPGVWETQYF; DNA: TGCGCCAGCAGCACCTCGCCGGGGGTCTGGGAGACCCAGTACTTC
size: NA; V: TRBV20-1; D: NA; J: TRBJ2-5; CDR3: CSASGANQETQYF; DNA: TGCAGTGCTAGCGGGGCGAACCAAGAGACCCAGTACTTC
size: NA; V: TRBV5-1; D: NA; J: TRBJ2-7; CDR3: CASSSARESYEQYF; DNA: TGCGCCAGCAGCTCAGCAAGGGAATCCTACGAGCAGTACTTC
size: once; V: TRBV20-1; D: NA; J: TRBJ1-5; CDR3: CSARDEEPQHF; DNA: TGCAGTGCTAGAGATGAGGAGCCCCAGCATTTT
size: NA; V: TRBV7-2; D: NA; J: TRBJ1-5; CDR3: CASTLRAGVDQPQHF; DNA: TGTGCCAGCACCCTACGGGCAGGGGTTGACCAGCCCCAGCATTTT
size: NA; V: TRBV29-1; D: NA; J: TRBJ1-2; CDR3: CSVVTQTYGYTF; DNA: TGCAGCGTTGTTACGCAGACCTATGGCTACACCTTC